One sample yielded the 8 T cell receptor beta chains listed below, sequenced in a study. A single record per CDR3 protein comes from TCRdb applying MiXCR to the RT-PCR reads. The repertoire has almost 700,000 distinct CDR3 sequences, about 14% of them found once; the top ten carry 3.6%. Specimen: memory CD4+ T cells from blood. All receptors come from a female donor in good health, serving as a healthy control.

This clonotype has a count of ten or more. A much bigger clone sits one base away, suggesting this may be a read error. In nucleotides, the CDR3 is TGTGCCAGCAGCACGAGCTCCTACGAGCAGTACTTC. Translation: CASSTSSYEQYF. V gene TRBV7-9 combines with J gene TRBJ2-7; D not resolved. Trimming stripped 5 bases from V and 0 bases from J, with 5 bases between. Germline CDR1 SEHNR, CDR2 FQNEAQ (reference sequence). There are 12 residues in the CDR3.

The chain carries TRBV24-1 and TRBJ2-4, with D perhaps TRBD1 (6 bases). V shed 2 bases and J shed 6 bases, with 13 bases lying between them. The CDR3 extends over 15 amino acids. Germline V gene sequence: CDR1 KGHDR, CDR2 SFDVKD. CDR3 sequence (DNA): TGTGCCACCAGTGATTCCTCAGGGGCCGGAAACATTCAGTACTTC. Encoded protein: CATSDSSGAGNIQYF.

This rearrangement joins TRBV12-3 or TRBV12-4 to TRBJ1-6; 7 bases map to TRBD1. After removal of 6 bases from V and 9 bases from J, the junction contained 8 bases not matched to a gene. The CDR3 consists of 14 residues. The CDR3 DNA reads as TGTGCCAGCAGCATACAGGGGACGGGTTCACCCCTCCACTTT. Protein product: CASSIQGTGSPLHF.

This clonotype showed up many times. The V call is TRBV4-3, the J call TRBJ2-2, with 7 bases that match TRBD1. Germline V lookup: CDR1 LGHNA, CDR2 YSLEER. After removal of 0 bases from V and 4 bases from J, the junction contained 8 bases not matched to a gene. CDR3 length: 17 amino acids. The CDR3 here is CASSQDTGTATTGELFF. The DNA of the CDR3 is TGCGCCAGCAGCCAAGACACAGGGACAGCTACCACCGGGGAGCTGTTTTTT.

A few counts support this clonotype. V usage is TRBV7-2 and J usage is TRBJ1-1, with 12 bases that match TRBD1. In germline, CDR1 is SGHTA, CDR2 FQGNSA. Unmatched junction bases numbered 7, after V lost 6 bases and J lost 8 bases. This CDR3 has 14 amino acids. CDR3 bases: TGTGCCAGCAGTGCCGGGACAGGGGGCAGAGAAGCTTTCTTT. Translating it yields CASSAGTGGREAFF.

The genes are TRBV4-2 and TRBJ2-3, with a tentative D call TRBD2 (5 bases). Per the germline V gene, CDR1 is LGHNA and CDR2 is YNFKEQ. Trimming took 0 bases from V and 1 from J, leaving 11 bases between them. This CDR3 comprises 16 residues. CDR3 in DNA: TGTGCCAGCAGCCAAGATATGGGAGTCGGCACAGATACGCAGTATTTT. Translating it yields CASSQDMGVGTDTQYF.

This clonotype was seen repeatedly, ten times or more. The chain is built from TRBV10-3 and TRBJ2-5; 10 positions agree with TRBD1. The CDR3 is 14 amino acids. Losses at the gene ends were 2 bases for V and 4 bases for J; bases not matched to a gene: 1. Germline CDR1 ENHRY, CDR2 SYGVKD. The CDR3 sequence: CAISEGQGGETQYF. CDR3 nucleotide sequence: TGTGCCATCAGTGAGGGACAGGGGGGAGAGACCCAGTACTTC.

The rearrangement uses TRBV21-1 and TRBJ2-1; TRBD2, the table's D call, was not compared with the DNA. TRBV21-1 is noted as a pseudogene. CDR3 length: 16 residues. The CDR3 is CASSKARTSGYNEQFF. In DNA, the CDR3 is TGTGCCAGCAGCAAAGCCCGGACTAGCGGATACAATGAGCAGTTCTTC.